This TCR beta chain appears in the sequencing data of a study of T cells in Graves' hyperthyroidism and ophthalmopathy. A lack of ophthalmopathy progression within 18 months defined stable Graves' hyperthyroidism. Patients aged 18 to 65 with hyperthyroidism were newly diagnosed, with duration under 2 months. Amplified TCR beta CDR3 regions came from RNA transcripts. HTBI primers were employed in a first-round RT-PCR of the TCR CDR3. MiXCR, applied by TCRdb to the multiplex PCR reads, yields one record per CDR3 protein. The profile covers some 740,000 distinct CDR3 sequences, with around 15% appearing a single time and around 9.6% taken by the ten largest. General study findings and limits: Researchers found most expanded thyroid clonotypes above 0.001 in blood as well. Ophthalmopathy was identified by the model a median approximately 6.9 months ahead of onset.

This clonotype has at least ten counts. Its antigen is not identified. The sequenced material came from blood. This TCR was recovered from a woman between 18 and 30 years old with Graves' hyperthyroidism.

Written as DNA, the CDR3 is TGTGCCAGCAGTGGATACTCCTACGAGCAGTACTTC. Residues: CASSGYSYEQYF. The chain carries TRBV12-3 or TRBV12-4 and TRBJ2-7; D remains ambiguous. The CDR3 extends over 12 amino acids. Between the trimmed V and J ends, which lost 5 bases and 0 bases, there was a span of 5 bases.